The source of this T cell receptor (beta chain) is a study of molecular identifiers for immune sequencing clone quantification. Sorting isolated naive CD8 T cells as CD8+CD4-CCR7+CD45RA+ events. Via MiXCR, TCRdb re-called the PCR reads, giving one row per CDR3 protein. Here the sample spans about 640,000 distinct CDR3 sequences, about 20% being singletons. Many counts were recorded for this clonotype. This TCR was sampled from a human donor in good health. Some libraries in this study had Jurkat cell RNA spiked in. The sample was naive CD8+ T cells from blood, with Jurkat cell RNA spiked in. The sample's subset: FACS-sorted CD8+CD4-CCR7+CD45RA+ naive T cells.

CDR3 coding DNA: TGTGCCAGCAGCCTGGGACTAGCGGGAGCAACTAGCACAGATACGCAGTATTTT. It specifies CASSLGLAGATSTDTQYF. This chain links TRBV5-4 with TRBJ2-3; 14 bases are a match to TRBD2. Germline CDR1 SGHNT, CDR2 YYREEE (reference sequence). This CDR3 comprises 18 residues. The V gene end was trimmed by 4 bases and the J gene end by 0 bases; junction bases not matched to a gene: 7.